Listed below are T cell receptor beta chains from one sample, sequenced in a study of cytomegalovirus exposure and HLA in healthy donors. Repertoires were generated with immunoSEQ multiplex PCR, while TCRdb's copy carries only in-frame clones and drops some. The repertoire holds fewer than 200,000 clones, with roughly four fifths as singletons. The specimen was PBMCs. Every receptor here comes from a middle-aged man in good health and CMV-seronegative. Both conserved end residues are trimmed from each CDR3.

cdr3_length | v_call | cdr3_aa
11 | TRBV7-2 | ASSVLVRNEQY
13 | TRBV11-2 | ASSHITGFQETQY
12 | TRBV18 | ASSPGQGFQPQH
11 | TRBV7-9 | ASNSGGSDTQY
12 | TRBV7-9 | SSSRPDRPEPQH
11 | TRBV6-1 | ASRGRGSYEQY
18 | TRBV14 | ASSEAKGLAGKFSTDTQY
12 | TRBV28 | ASSALSSGNTIY
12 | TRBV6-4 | ASSDPDSQETQY
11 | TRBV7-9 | ASSLMGGETQY
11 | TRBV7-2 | AVGQGNYNEQF
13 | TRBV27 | ASSYGTGPSYEQY
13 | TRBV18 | ASSGGSANTGELF
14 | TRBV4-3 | ASSPRTTHSYNEQF
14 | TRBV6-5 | ASSYSKQGVYYEQY
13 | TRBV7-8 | ASSPQAQFNYGYT
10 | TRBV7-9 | ASSLQATEAF
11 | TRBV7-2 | ASSRGFSYEQY
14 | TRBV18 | ASSHPGDWPQETQY
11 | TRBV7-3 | ASSTQRGTEAF
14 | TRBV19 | ASSIGTGYFGSEQY
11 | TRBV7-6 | ASSFGGAETQY
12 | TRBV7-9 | ASSYDGGAYEQY
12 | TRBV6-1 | ASKEGRVNQPQH
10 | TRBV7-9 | ASSLVDSPLH
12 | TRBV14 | ASSPLANTGELF
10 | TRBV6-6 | ASSIPLVGYT
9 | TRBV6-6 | ASKDSHEQY
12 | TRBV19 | ASSRLGQQETQY
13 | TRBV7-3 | ASSSLAGGRETQY